The rows below give T cell receptor beta chains drawn from one sample of a study of high-grade serous ovarian cancer treatment subgroups. TCRdb's table, derived via immunoSEQ multiplex PCR, lists solely in-frame clones and lacks some. In the table there are approximately 40,000 clones, around 80% of which are singletons. Sequencing was carried out using tumor tissue. These receptors were taken from a human donor with high-grade serous ovarian cancer. CDR3s include the opening cysteine and the closing phenylalanine or tryptophan. The order of the fields is D gene, V gene, J gene, clone size, CDR3 protein, CDR3 DNA. The D gene is left open where the match is weak. Clone size is stated in some rows and not others, as once, few, many or a class when expanded.

>.|TRBV20-1|TRBJ2-1|.
CSARVTDRQFF
TGCAGTGCTAGAGTGACGGACCGGCAGTTCTTC
>.|TRBV29-1|TRBJ1-5|.
CSVSLGLAQPQHF
TGCAGCGTTTCTCTGGGTCTAGCTCAGCCCCAGCATTTT
>.|TRBV5-6|TRBJ2-2|.
CASSLDAGRMTGELFF
TGTGCCAGCAGCTTGGACGCAGGGCGGATGACCGGGGAGCTGTTTTTT
>.|TRBV4-3|TRBJ2-7|once
CASSLWPTSYEQYF
TGCGCCAGCAGCCTATGGCCCACGTCCTACGAGCAGTACTTC
>.|TRBV28|TRBJ1-3|.
CATRSSGNTIYF
TGTGCCACCCGTTCCTCTGGAAACACCATATATTTT
>TRBD2|TRBV7-2|TRBJ2-3|.
CASSSGLAGGRDTQYF
TGTGCCAGCAGCTCGGGACTAGCGGGAGGGCGAGATACGCAGTATTTT
>TRBD1|TRBV30|TRBJ2-7|.
CALSAGTGDYEQYF
TGTGCCTTGTCCGCCGGGACAGGGGATTACGAGCAGTACTTC
>.|TRBV11-2|TRBJ2-1|.
CASSWRRAGNEQFF
TGTGCCAGCAGCTGGAGGAGGGCAGGGAATGAGCAGTTCTTC
>TRBD2|TRBV18|TRBJ2-6|.
CASSPSNRGGGANVLTF
TGTGCCAGCTCACCATCGAATCGGGGAGGGGGGGCCAACGTCCTGACTTTC
>.|TRBV5-6|TRBJ2-1|few
CASSFFIFPEQFF
TGTGCCAGCAGCTTTTTTATATTTCCTGAGCAGTTCTTC
>.|TRBV27|TRBJ1-1|.
CASSFRRGAQTEAFF
TGTGCCAGCAGTTTCCGCAGGGGAGCGCAGACTGAAGCTTTCTTT
>.|TRBV7-9|TRBJ1-2|.
CASALAGATGGYTF
TGTGCCAGCGCCTTGGCCGGGGCTACTGGTGGCTACACCTTC
>TRBD2|TRBV19|TRBJ2-7|.
CASTPQGGGTYEQYF
TGTGCCAGTACCCCCCAGGGCGGGGGGACCTACGAGCAGTACTTC
>.|TRBV14|TRBJ2-5|.
CASSQGGEPIQETQYF
TGTGCCAGCAGCCAAGGGGGGGAGCCTATACAAGAGACCCAGTACTTC
>TRBD1|TRBV15|TRBJ1-5|.
CATSRDQGRDRVQPQHF
TGTGCCACCAGCAGAGATCAGGGCCGGGACAGGGTTCAGCCCCAGCATTTT
>.|TRBV5-8|TRBJ2-7|.
CASSLGGWSYEQYF
TGTGCCAGCAGCTTGGGCGGTTGGAGCTACGAGCAGTACTTC
>TRBD1|TRBV28|TRBJ1-4|.
CASSLRDRVNEKLFF
TGTGCCAGCAGTTTAAGGGACAGGGTAAATGAAAAACTGTTTTTT
>.|TRBV27|TRBJ1-2|.
CASSWGRGDGYTF
TGTGCCAGCAGTTGGGGGAGGGGTGACGGCTACACCTTC
>.|TRBV29-1|TRBJ1-1|.
CSVGELNTEAFF
TGCAGCGTTGGGGAACTGAACACTGAAGCTTTCTTT
>.|TRBV6-5|TRBJ2-1|.
CASSYNGVRDEQFF
TGTGCCAGCAGTTACAACGGGGTGCGGGATGAGCAGTTCTTC
>.|TRBV7-6|TRBJ2-2|.
CASSLGGSGELFF
TGTGCCAGCAGCTTAGGGGGAAGCGGGGAGCTGTTTTTT
>.|TRBV7-2|TRBJ2-5|.
CASSRGNQETQYF
TGTGCCAGCAGCAGGGGTAACCAAGAGACCCAGTACTTC
>TRBD1|TRBV5-1|TRBJ2-3|.
CASSLGHRDRSTDTQYF
TGCGCCAGCAGCTTGGGCCACCGGGACAGGAGCACAGATACGCAGTATTTT
>TRBD1|TRBV27|TRBJ2-1|.
CASSLAGTGLYNEQFF
TGTGCCAGCAGTTTGGCCGGGACAGGGCTATACAATGAGCAGTTCTTC
>TRBD1|TRBV6-1|TRBJ1-1|.
CASRGQGELSAEAFF
TGTGCCAGCCGGGGGCAGGGGGAGTTGAGTGCTGAAGCTTTCTTT
>.|TRBV7-2|TRBJ1-2|.
CASSLGKDGYTF
TGTGCCAGCAGCTTAGGAAAAGATGGCTACACCTTC
>TRBD2|TRBV11-3|TRBJ2-7|.
CASSHSGSSYEQYF
TGTGCCAGCAGCCATAGCGGGAGCTCCTACGAGCAGTACTTC
>.|TRBV18|TRBJ2-1|few
CASSPRSGNEQFF
TGTGCCAGCTCACCACGGTCGGGAAATGAGCAGTTCTTC
>.|TRBV6-1|TRBJ2-7|.
CASSEFMRDLPYEQYF
TGTGCCAGCAGTGAATTCATGCGGGACCTTCCCTACGAGCAGTACTTC
>.|TRBV4-2|TRBJ1-1|medium-sized
CASSPTGTVNTEAFF
TGTGCCAGCAGCCCGACCGGGACGGTGAACACTGAAGCTTTCTTT
>TRBD1|TRBV7-2|TRBJ2-7|.
CASSPFRDRNTGEQYF
TGTGCCAGCAGCCCATTTAGGGACAGGAATACCGGCGAGCAGTACTTC
>.|TRBV7-3|TRBJ1-1|.
CASSRDGGAYSTEAFF
TGTGCCAGCAGCCGAGATGGGGGGGCTTATAGCACTGAAGCTTTCTTT
>.|TRBV6-1|TRBJ1-4|few
CASHWAENEKLFF
TGTGCCAGCCACTGGGCCGAAAATGAAAAACTGTTTTTT
>.|TRBV7-2|TRBJ2-2|.
CASSPGTNTGELFF
TGTGCCAGCAGCCCCGGAACGAACACCGGGGAGCTGTTTTTT
>TRBD1|TRBV11-3|TRBJ2-1|.
CASSLNGQVMDEQFF
TGTGCCAGCAGCTTAAATGGACAGGTAATGGATGAGCAGTTCTTC
>.|TRBV27|TRBJ2-4|few
CASSTFLGAKNIQYF
TGTGCCAGCAGTACCTTTCTTGGCGCCAAAAACATTCAGTACTTC
>.|TRBV4-2|TRBJ1-1|.
CASSQVQDGTNTEAFF
TGTGCCAGCAGCCAAGTGCAGGACGGAACTAACACTGAAGCTTTCTTT
>.|TRBV6-5|TRBJ1-5|.
CASSYSYTNQPQHF
TGTGCCAGCAGTTACTCCTACACAAACCAGCCCCAGCATTTT
>TRBD2|TRBV11-2|TRBJ2-2|.
CASSFRTSNPPGELFF
TGTGCCAGCAGCTTCAGGACTAGTAACCCTCCCGGGGAGCTGTTTTTT
>TRBD1|TRBV2|TRBJ2-5|few
CASNRQGTQETQYF
TGTGCCAGCAATCGACAGGGGACCCAAGAGACCCAGTACTTC
>.|TRBV6-6|TRBJ1-4|few
CASGKQNEKLFF
TGTGCCAGCGGGAAGCAAAATGAAAAACTGTTTTTT
>.|TRBV27|TRBJ1-5|.
CASTIRDSSNQPQHF
TGTGCCAGCACCATCAGGGACTCTAGCAATCAGCCCCAGCATTTT
>TRBD2|TRBV5-4|TRBJ2-1|once
CASSLKAGTYNEQFF
TGTGCCAGCAGCTTGAAAGCGGGAACCTACAATGAGCAGTTCTTC
>.|TRBV19|TRBJ1-5|.
CASSIAREQPQHF
TGTGCCAGCAGTATAGCTCGCGAGCAGCCCCAGCATTTT
>TRBD2|TRBV7-2|TRBJ2-3|.
CASSPPGGSTGTDTQYF
TGTGCCAGCAGTCCTCCGGGCGGGAGTACTGGCACAGATACGCAGTATTTT
>.|TRBV5-6|TRBJ2-4|.
CASSLQGDIQYF
TGTGCCAGCAGCTTGCAAGGGGACATTCAGTACTTC
>.|TRBV9|TRBJ1-4|.
CASSDRDEGATNEKLFF
TGTGCCAGCAGCGACCGGGACGAAGGAGCAACTAATGAAAAACTGTTTTTT
>.|TRBV7-8|TRBJ2-3|.
CASSPQGRRADTQYF
TGTGCCAGCAGTCCACAGGGAAGGAGGGCCGATACGCAGTATTTT
>.|TRBV18|TRBJ2-1|.
CASSPQGNEQFF
TGTGCCAGCTCACCACAAGGCAATGAGCAGTTCTTC
>.|TRBV9|TRBJ2-2|.
CASSPSFGFKGNGELFF
TGTGCCAGCAGCCCCTCCTTCGGGTTTAAGGGGAACGGGGAGCTGTTTTTT
>TRBD1|TRBV19|TRBJ1-5|.
CASSTWKTGTPMSNQPQHF
TGTGCCAGTAGTACCTGGAAGACAGGGACCCCGATGAGCAATCAGCCCCAGCATTTT